Below are 32 T cell receptor beta chains sequenced from a single sample in a study of blood T cell repertoires in COVID-19. The assay was immunoSEQ multiplex PCR, and TCRdb's table has in-frame clones only and misses some. The data hold about 280,000 clones, with 86% observed a single time. Material: peripheral blood. The receptors shown here come from a woman aged 25 to 39 with active or convalescent COVID-19.

The sample holds one count of this clone. The chain joins TRBV7-9 to TRBJ1-4; D is possibly TRBD1 (5 bases). This CDR3 is 15 amino acids long. In germline, CDR1 is SEHNR, CDR2 FQNEAQ (reference sequence). Deletions cut 0 bases from V and 4 bases from J, with 9 bases between. The DNA of the CDR3 is TGTGCCAGCAGCTTAGCGGAAGGGGTTAATGAAAAACTGTTTTTT. Its translation is CASSLAEGVNEKLFF.

This clone came up a few times. The chain combines TRBV27 with TRBJ2-2, with 7 nucleotides matching TRBD2. J lost 6 bases, V lost 6 bases, and 7 bases had no gene match. This CDR3 is built from 14 residues. CDR1 is MNHEY and CDR2 is SMNVEV in the germline V gene (reference sequence). CDR3 amino acids: CASRVGRGAGELFF. The CDR3 DNA is TGTGCCAGCAGGGTAGGGAGGGGTGCCGGGGAGCTGTTTTTT.

This sequence joins TRBV10-3 and TRBJ2-5; 15 bases are shared with TRBD2. Germline CDR1 and CDR2: ENHRY and SYGVKD. CDR3 length: 17 residues. Germline trimming cut 5 bases from V and 4 bases from J; bases unmatched to any gene: 8. Here the CDR3 reads CAISHPGLAGGLETQYF. The CDR3 DNA sequence: TGTGCCATCAGTCATCCGGGACTAGCGGGGGGATTAGAGACCCAGTACTTC.

This rearrangement joins TRBV18 to TRBJ1-1; D is perhaps TRBD1 (5 bases). The V end lost 3 bases, the J end lost 0 bases, and 14 bases lay between the germline ends. CDR1 KGHSH and CDR2 LQKENI come from the germline V gene. This CDR3 is built from 16 residues. CDR3 loop: CASSPFSPGMNTEAFF. The CDR3 DNA reads TGTGCCAGCTCACCCTTCTCTCCAGGGATGAACACTGAAGCTTTCTTT.

This clone was seen more than once but under ten times. For the CDR3, the DNA is TGTGCCAGCAGCCTTACAAAAACAGGTCACCACTACTATGGCTACACCTTC. It encodes CASSLTKTGHHYYGYTF. The rearrangement uses TRBV13 and TRBJ1-2, with a weak D call TRBD1 (5 bases). V was cut by 5 bases and J by 3 bases, with 22 bases left in between. CDR1 and CDR2 from the germline V gene are PRHDT and FYEKMQ (reference sequence). The CDR3 totals 17 residues.

CDR3 bases: TGTGCCAGCACCACACCGGGGGAGAGCTCCTATAATTCACCCCTCCACTTT. Protein: CASTTPGESSYNSPLHF. The chain combines TRBV11-2 with TRBJ1-6; possibly TRBD1 for D (5 bases). CDR3 size: 17 residues. The germline V gene has CDR1 SGHAT and CDR2 FQNNGV. Trimming cost V 7 bases and J 0 bases, with 16 bases left between them.

This clone was detected once. The V call is TRBV6-5, the J call TRBJ2-3; perhaps TRBD1 as D (6 bases). CDR3 length: 13 residues. The germline V and J ends were trimmed by 7 bases and 4 bases, with 12 bases remaining between them. Germline loops: CDR1 MNHEY, CDR2 SVGAGI. For the CDR3, the DNA is TGTGCCAGCAACGAGGGGGTGGCAGATACGCAGTATTTT. It translates to CASNEGVADTQYF.

The chain uses TRBV9 and TRBJ1-6; the D gene is possibly TRBD1 (5 bases). CDR1 is SGDLS, CDR2 YYNGEE, per germline. Trimming removed 0 bases at V and 6 bases at J, with 10 bases between. The CDR3 has 15 residues. The CDR3: CASSVGRDGNSPLHF. The CDR3 DNA is TGTGCCAGCAGCGTAGGGCGGGACGGTAATTCACCCCTCCACTTT. The full variable domain, completed using reference TRBV9 and TRBJ1-6, is DSGVTQTPKHLITATGQRVTLRCSPRSGDLSVYWYQQSLDQGLQFLIQYYNGEERAKGNILERFSAQQFPDLHSELNLSSLELGDSALYFCASSVGRDGNSPLHFGNGTRLTVT.

The chain is built from TRBV18 and TRBJ1-2; D is undetermined. From germline, CDR1 is KGHSH and CDR2 LQKENI. With 6 bases removed from V and 0 bases from J, the gap between germline ends came to 14 bases. The length of the CDR3 is 15 residues. As DNA, the CDR3 is TGTGCCAGCTCTACCAATGAACAAGCTAACTATGGCTACACCTTC. It specifies CASSTNEQANYGYTF.

The chain employs TRBV6-2 or TRBV6-3 and TRBJ2-7, with D possibly TRBD1 on 5 matching bases. V lost 0 bases and J 1 base, leaving 10 bases between the germline ends. The CDR3 totals 15 residues. Germline V CDR1 and CDR2: MNHEY, SVGEGT. The chain's CDR3 is CASSYSKGPSYEQYF. The CDR3 region has the DNA TGTGCCAGCAGTTACTCGAAGGGGCCTTCCTACGAGCAGTACTTC.

CDR3 sequence reads: CASRPGGRGETQYF. The DNA for the CDR3 is TGTGCCAGTAGACCGGGGGGCCGGGGCGAGACCCAGTACTTC. The chain uses TRBV19 and TRBJ2-5; D is perhaps TRBD2 (7 bases). The germline V gene encodes CDR1 LNHDA and CDR2 SQIVND (reference sequence). Trimming took 6 bases from V and 5 from J, leaving 16 bases between them. The CDR3 consists of 14 residues.

The chain recombines TRBV7-2 with TRBJ1-5, with TRBD1 identical over 8 bases. The CDR3 has 15 residues. Germline-derived CDR1 and CDR2 are SGHTA and FQGNSA. The junction had 5 bases not matched to a gene; V was cut back by 1 base and J by 6 bases. CDR3: CASSLETGVGQPQHF. In DNA form, the CDR3 reads TGTGCCAGCAGCTTAGAGACAGGGGTTGGTCAGCCCCAGCATTTT.

The gene calls are TRBV18 and TRBJ2-1; the match to TRBD2 covers 7 bases. Trimming took 0 bases from V and 2 from J; bases not matched to a gene: 10. The CDR3 is 18 residues long. Germline CDR1 KGHSH, CDR2 LQKENI. The CDR3 loop reads CASSPPGTGTTPYNEQFF. In DNA, the CDR3 is TGTGCCAGCTCACCACCGGGAACCGGGACTACGCCCTACAATGAGCAGTTCTTC.

The genes are TRBV3-1 (or the pseudogene TRBV3-2) and TRBJ2-7; D is perhaps TRBD2 (7 bases). CDR1 is LGHDT and CDR2 is YNNKEL in the germline V gene (reference sequence). The CDR3 covers 13 residues. Trimming took off 4 bases at V and 7 bases at J, with 14 bases between the two ends. The CDR3 coding sequence is TGTGCCAGCAGCCCGAAGGGGGGGTTGGAGCAGTACTTC. As protein: CASSPKGGLEQYF.

The rearrangement uses TRBV10-2 and TRBJ1-3; D is perhaps TRBD1 (5 bases). Germline assignment: CDR1 WSHSY and CDR2 SAAADI. The CDR3 extends over 15 amino acids. V shed 3 bases and J shed 0 bases, with 9 bases lying between them. The CDR3 DNA sequence: TGCGCCAGCAGTGATACAGGTATCTCTGGAAACACCATATATTTT. Its protein product is CASSDTGISGNTIYF.

This chain links TRBV15 with TRBJ1-2; TRBD1 matches 10 bases. Germline loops: CDR1 LNHNV, CDR2 YYDKDF (reference sequence). The CDR3 is 16 residues long. The J segment lost 0 bases and the V segment lost 2 bases, leaving 3 bases of the junction unmatched. In DNA, the CDR3 is TGTGCCACCAGCAGACCTGGACAGGGGGCTAACTATGGCTACACCTTC. This translates into CATSRPGQGANYGYTF.

The gene calls are TRBV19 and TRBJ1-2, with 8 positions matching TRBD1. The CDR3 loop spans 14 amino acids. Germline lookup yields CDR1 LNHDA and CDR2 SQIVND (reference sequence). The ends lost 7 bases at V and 8 bases at J; junction bases unmatched: 12. This CDR3 reads CASTRDRTAGGYTF. The CDR3 region has the DNA TGTGCCAGTACCCGGGACAGGACTGCCGGGGGCTACACCTTC.

The chain is built from TRBV28 and TRBJ1-1, with TRBD1 matching over 9 bases. Germline lookup yields CDR1 MDHEN and CDR2 SYDVKM. The CDR3 is 14 residues long. V gave up 0 bases and J gave up 10 bases; unmatched junction bases: 6. The CDR3 DNA reads as TGTGCCAGCAGTTTATGGGGGACAGGGTCGGTAGCTTTCTTT. Translation gives CASSLWGTGSVAFF.

The chain couples TRBV27 to TRBJ1-4; perhaps TRBD1 as D (6 bases). CDR1 and CDR2 from the germline V gene are MNHEY and SMNVEV (reference sequence). The CDR3 is 18 residues long. V was trimmed by 2 bases and J by 7 bases, leaving 23 bases between them. The CDR3 sequence: CASSLGKYSQGSSEKLFF. The CDR3 DNA is TGTGCCAGCAGTTTAGGGAAATACTCACAGGGCTCCAGTGAAAAACTGTTTTTT.

The V and J genes are TRBV7-2 and TRBJ1-2; D gene unclear. V was cut by 1 base and J by 6 bases, with 9 bases left in between. CDR3 length equals 13 residues. The germline gives CDR1 SGHTA, CDR2 FQGNSA. The CDR3 reads CASSLGRVHGYTF. The CDR3 DNA is TGTGCCAGCAGCTTAGGGCGGGTGCATGGCTACACCTTC.

The chain carries TRBV2 and TRBJ2-1; 10 bases are a match to TRBD2. There are 14 residues in the CDR3. V shed 7 bases and J 8 bases; nucleotides not matched to a gene: 8. Germline V gene data show CDR1 as SNHLY and CDR2 as FYNNEI. CDR3 in DNA: TGTGCCAGCAAGGTGCAGCGGGGGGGCCATGAGCAGTTCTTC. It specifies CASKVQRGGHEQFF.

The chain employs TRBV7-6 and TRBJ1-6; D possibly corresponds to TRBD1 (5 bases). There are 16 residues in the CDR3. CDR1 is SGHVS and CDR2 is FNYEAQ in the germline V gene. Trimming removed 5 bases from V and 8 bases from J, with 19 bases in between. The CDR3 bases are TGTGCCAGCAGCAATCCGAGCGGGGCCTTCTATTCACCCCTCCACTTT. As protein: CASSNPSGAFYSPLHF.

V usage is TRBV5-1 and J usage is TRBJ1-4, with TRBD1 identical over 9 bases. Germline V lookup: CDR1 SGHRS, CDR2 YFSETQ. V was clipped by 2 bases and J by 4 bases; unmatched bases: 6. There are 16 residues in the CDR3. The CDR3 protein is CASSLIPGQGNEKLFF. The CDR3 DNA reads as TGCGCCAGCAGCTTAATCCCGGGACAGGGTAATGAAAAACTGTTTTTT.

This clone was recorded only once. V and J are TRBV5-1 and TRBJ1-6, with 7 bases lining up with TRBD1. V gave up 4 bases and J gave up 10 bases; unmatched junction bases: 11. This CDR3 is 15 amino acids long. The germline V gene encodes CDR1 SGHRS and CDR2 YFSETQ. The CDR3 spells CASSLQTGENSPLHF. DNA for the CDR3: TGCGCCAGCAGCCTACAAACAGGGGAAAACTCACCCCTCCACTTT.

V gene TRBV7-3 combines with J gene TRBJ2-2, with 8 positions matching TRBD2. V shed 8 bases and J 8 bases; nucleotides not matched to a gene: 13. Germline V gene sequence: CDR1 SGHTA, CDR2 FQGTGA. The CDR3 has 15 amino acids. This CDR3 reads CASQLTGGAPGELFF. The CDR3 region has the DNA TGTGCCAGCCAGCTTACCGGGGGGGCCCCGGGGGAGCTGTTTTTT. The full variable domain, its missing parts supplied by reference TRBV7-3 and TRBJ2-2, is GAGVSQTPSNKVTEKGKYVELRCDPISGHTALYWYRQSLGQGPEFLIYFQGTGAADDSGLPNDRFFAVRPEGSVSTLKIQRTERGDSAVYLCASQLTGGAPGELFFGEGSRLTVL.

V usage is TRBV9 and J usage is TRBJ2-2, with 9 bases fitting TRBD1. After removal of 0 bases from V and 4 bases from J, the junction contained 7 bases not matched to a gene. Germline lookup yields CDR1 SGDLS and CDR2 YYNGEE. This CDR3 comprises 17 residues. CDR3 DNA: TGTGCCAGCAGCGTAGTTAGGGGACAGGGCGGCACCGGGGAGCTGTTTTTT. This translates into CASSVVRGQGGTGELFF.

V gene TRBV15 combines with J gene TRBJ1-1; tentatively, D is TRBD1 (6 bases). The germline V and J ends were trimmed by 3 bases and 4 bases, with 15 bases remaining between them. The CDR3 has 15 amino acids. The germline gives CDR1 LNHNV, CDR2 YYDKDF (reference sequence). The CDR3 sequence is CATSRPTRGTTEAFF. In DNA form, the CDR3 reads TGTGCCACCAGCAGGCCTACAAGGGGGACCACTGAAGCTTTCTTT.

V is TRBV19 and J is TRBJ2-1; TRBD2 aligns across 10 bases. V was clipped by 2 bases and J by 2 bases; unmatched bases: 12. CDR1 LNHDA and CDR2 SQIVND come from the germline V gene (reference sequence). The CDR3 runs to 19 residues. CDR3 coding DNA: TGTGCCAGTAGTATAACCCTGTTGGCTAGCGGGGGTCCCTACAATGAGCAGTTCTTC. Its translation: CASSITLLASGGPYNEQFF.

The rearrangement links TRBV19 to TRBJ1-4; D perhaps matches TRBD1 (5 bases). Trimming pared 4 bases from V and 5 bases from J, leaving 14 bases between. From germline, CDR1 is LNHDA and CDR2 SQIVND (reference sequence). The CDR3 extends over 15 amino acids. The CDR3 region has the DNA TGTGCCAGTAGTAAGACCCGGGGGGGGAATGAAAAACTGTTTTTT. Its translation: CASSKTRGGNEKLFF.

The chain uses TRBV10-2 and TRBJ2-1, with D possibly TRBD1 on 6 matching bases. The V and J ends lost 6 bases and 9 bases respectively, with 9 bases between them. This CDR3 has 11 amino acids. The V gene's germline CDR1 is WSHSY and CDR2 SAAADI. The CDR3, as DNA: TGCGCCAGCAGAACAGGGATTGAGCAGTTCTTC. Residues: CASRTGIEQFF.

The chain is built from TRBV10-2 and TRBJ1-2; TRBD1 matches at 7 bases. CDR3 length: 15 residues. Germline V gene sequence: CDR1 WSHSY, CDR2 SAAADI. J was trimmed by 4 bases and V by 0 bases; bases with no gene match: 5. The CDR3 DNA follows: TGCGCCAGCAGTGAGTCAACAGGGGTAGGCTATGGCTACACCTTC. Its protein product is CASSESTGVGYGYTF.

The V and J genes are TRBV24-1 and TRBJ2-1; tentative D call: TRBD2 (5 bases). The CDR3 sequence is 17 residues long. Germline CDR1 is KGHDR and CDR2 is SFDVKD. Trimming cost V 4 bases and J 1 base, with 16 bases left between them. The DNA for the CDR3 is TGTGCCACCAGTGACTCACGCCGGGGAGCTTCCTACAATGAGCAGTTCTTC. It yields the protein CATSDSRRGASYNEQFF.